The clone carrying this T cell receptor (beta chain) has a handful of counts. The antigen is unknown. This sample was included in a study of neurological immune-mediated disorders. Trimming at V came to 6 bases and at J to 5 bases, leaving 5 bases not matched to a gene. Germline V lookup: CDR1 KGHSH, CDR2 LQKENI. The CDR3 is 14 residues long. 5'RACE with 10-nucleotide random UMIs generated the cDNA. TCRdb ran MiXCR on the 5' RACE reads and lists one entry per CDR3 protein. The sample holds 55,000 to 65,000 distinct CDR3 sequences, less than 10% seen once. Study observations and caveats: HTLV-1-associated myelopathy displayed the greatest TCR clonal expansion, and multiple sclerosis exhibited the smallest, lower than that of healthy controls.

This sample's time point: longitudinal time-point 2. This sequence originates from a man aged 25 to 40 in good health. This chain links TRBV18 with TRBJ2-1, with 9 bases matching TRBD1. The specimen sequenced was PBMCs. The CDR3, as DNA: TGTGCCAGCTCTCCCGGGACAGGGAACAATGAGCAGTTCTTC. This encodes CASSPGTGNNEQFF.